The 27 T cell receptor beta chains given below trace back to one sample, sequenced in a study of cytomegalovirus exposure and HLA in healthy donors (dated by TCRdb to about 2017). Library generation was performed with the immunoSEQ multiplex PCR assay. For the multiplex PCR, a mixture combining 60 forward primers for TCR Vbeta segments and 13 reverse primers for TCR Jbeta segments was used. TCRdb took over this immuneACCESS table, retaining in-frame rearrangements with V and J assigned. Such tables are incomplete; in checked studies, under half of the missing clones stem from an unresolved V gene, and the remainder is unexplained. Within this sample are approximately 160,000 clones, with around 82% of them counted one time only. About 1.5% of the sample comes from the top ten. Sequencing input: PBMCs. Every receptor here comes from a male donor in good health and CMV-seronegative.

The chain links TRBV6-5 to TRBJ2-3; D may be TRBD2 (7 bases). The germline V gene has CDR1 MNHEY and CDR2 SVGAGI. Trimming left V 1 base short and J 2 bases short, with 13 bases between. The CDR3 has 16 amino acids. The CDR3 protein is CASSYFAGAPTDTQYF. CDR3 nucleotides: TGTGCCAGCAGTTACTTTGCGGGGGCCCCCACAGATACGCAGTATTTT.

The chain combines TRBV5-1 with TRBJ2-2; TRBD1 matches 7 bases. J was trimmed by 4 bases and V by 2 bases; bases with no gene match: 8. Germline values: CDR1 SGHRS, CDR2 YFSETQ. CDR3 length: 16 residues. CDR3 nucleotide sequence: TGCGCCAGCAGCTTAGAAGGGACAGCGTTCACCGGGGAGCTGTTTTTT. Amino acids: CASSLEGTAFTGELFF.

The rearrangement uses TRBV18 and TRBJ1-2; the match to TRBD1 covers 8 bases. This CDR3 region has 14 residues. Germline V gives CDR1 KGHSH, CDR2 LQKENI. The V segment lost 3 bases and the J segment 3 bases; nucleotides outside the gene matches: 3. This CDR3 is CASSPLDRDYGYTF. The CDR3 nucleotides read TGTGCCAGCTCACCTTTGGACAGGGACTATGGCTACACCTTC. Full variable domain (missing parts from reference TRBV18 and TRBJ1-2): NAGVMQNPRHLVRRRGQEARLRCSPMKGHSHVYWYRQLPEEGLKFMVYLQKENIIDESGMPKERFSAEFPKEGPSILRIQQVVRGDSAAYFCASSPLDRDYGYTFGSGTRLTVV.

The chain joins TRBV27 to TRBJ1-1; TRBD1 aligns across 9 bases. The V gene's germline CDR1 is MNHEY and CDR2 SMNVEV (reference sequence). The CDR3 totals 17 residues. V lost 5 bases to trimming and J lost 4 bases; unmatched junction nucleotides: 14. CDR3 sequence reads: CASSPKRTGVRRTEAFF. CDR3 coding DNA: TGTGCCAGCAGTCCCAAAAGGACAGGGGTTCGACGCACTGAAGCTTTCTTT.

The chain recombines TRBV29-1 with TRBJ1-2; the match to TRBD1 covers 8 bases. Germline lookup yields CDR1 SQVTM and CDR2 ANQGSEA. This CDR3 region has 14 residues. The V gene end was trimmed by 7 bases and the J gene end by 8 bases; junction bases not matched to a gene: 15. The CDR3: CSGGQGRGPLGYTF. The CDR3 region has the DNA TGCAGCGGCGGCCAAGGCAGGGGGCCTCTCGGCTACACCTTC.

The chain's CDR3 is CASSKGTGGGYTF. In DNA form, the CDR3 reads TGTGCCAGCAGCAAAGGGACAGGGGGTGGCTACACCTTC. This chain joins TRBV5-4 and TRBJ1-2; 11 bases are a match to TRBD1. The CDR3 consists of 13 residues. The V gene end was trimmed by 4 bases and the J gene end by 7 bases; junction bases not matched to a gene: 3. Germline CDR1 SGHNT, CDR2 YYREEE (reference sequence).

The J gene is TRBJ1-6, the V gene TRBV19; a weak D match, TRBD1 (6 bases). V lost 5 bases and J lost 0, with 8 bases in between. CDR3 length: 15 residues. Germline CDR1 is LNHDA and CDR2 is SQIVND (reference sequence). The CDR3 bases are TGTGCCAGTAGTGTACAGGGCTCCTATAATTCACCCCTCCACTTT. Its translation: CASSVQGSYNSPLHF.

The CDR3: CASSTGLAKETQYF. The DNA for the CDR3 is TGTGCCAGCAGTACCGGACTAGCGAAAGAGACCCAGTACTTC. The chain joins TRBV28 to TRBJ2-5, with TRBD2 matching over 9 bases. This CDR3 is built from 14 residues. Germline V gene lookup returns CDR1 MDHEN and CDR2 SYDVKM. The ends lost 5 bases at V and 3 bases at J; junction bases unmatched: 4.

CDR3 in amino acids: CASSFSDYYEQYF. CDR3 sequence (DNA): TGTGCCAGCAGTTTTAGCGACTACTACGAGCAGTACTTC. The gene calls are TRBV6-6 and TRBJ2-7; D may be TRBD2 (5 bases). This CDR3 has 13 amino acids. Trimming stripped 4 bases from V and 3 bases from J, with 10 bases between. Germline-derived CDR1 and CDR2 are MNHNY and SVGAGI (reference sequence).

The gene calls are TRBV5-1 and TRBJ2-5; a weak D match, TRBD2 (5 bases). The CDR3 extends over 14 amino acids. V was trimmed by 4 bases and J by 2 bases, leaving 12 bases between them. Germline assignment: CDR1 SGHRS and CDR2 YFSETQ. CDR3 DNA: TGCGCCAGCAGCAAAACTAGAAATCAAGAGACCCAGTACTTC. It yields the protein CASSKTRNQETQYF.

The chain has TRBV11-2 and TRBJ1-1; D unresolved. With 7 bases removed from V and 0 bases from J, the gap between germline ends came to 12 bases. This CDR3 comprises 14 residues. Germline CDR1 and CDR2: SGHAT and FQNNGV. DNA for the CDR3: TGTGCCAGCAACCGTGGAGTTCTGAACACTGAAGCTTTCTTT. Translation gives CASNRGVLNTEAFF. Together with reference TRBV11-2 and TRBJ1-1, the CDR3 gives the full variable domain: EAGVAQSPRYKIIEKRQSVAFWCNPISGHATLYWYQQILGQGPKLLIQFQNNGVVDDSQLPKDRFSAERLKGVDSTLKIQPAKLEDSAVYLCASNRGVLNTEAFFGQGTRLTVV.

Comment on this clone: Other DNA sequences of this sample code for an identical CDR3. This chain uses TRBV5-6 with TRBJ2-5; D unclear. The V end was cut by 4 bases, the J end by 5 bases, with 6 bases between. The CDR3 has 11 residues. Looked up from germline, CDR1 is SGHDT and CDR2 is YYEEEE. Here the CDR3 reads CASSLRETQYF. CDR3 nucleotide sequence: TGTGCCAGCAGCCTCCGGGAGACCCAGTACTTC.

The chain combines TRBV7-3 with TRBJ1-6, with TRBD1 matching 7 bases. The CDR3 length is 18 residues. From germline, CDR1 is SGHTA and CDR2 FQGTGA. The J segment lost 0 bases and the V segment lost 4 bases, leaving 9 bases of the junction unmatched. The CDR3 nucleotides are TGTGCCAGCAGCTCGGACAGGTTTTTCGACTCCTATAATTCACCCCTCCACTTT. Translating gives CASSSDRFFDSYNSPLHF.

This chain uses TRBV7-9 with TRBJ1-5; 7 nucleotides line up with TRBD1. This CDR3 region has 16 residues. Germline V CDR1 and CDR2: SEHNR, FQNEAQ (reference sequence). Trimming at V came to 1 base and at J to 6 bases, leaving 9 bases not matched to a gene. The CDR3: CASSLGGGPVSQPQHF. The DNA of the CDR3 is TGTGCCAGCAGCTTAGGAGGGGGCCCGGTATCTCAGCCCCAGCATTTT.

The chain's CDR3 is CASSLSGVIHEQYF. The CDR3 DNA follows: TGTGCCAGCAGCTTATCCGGGGTAATCCACGAGCAGTACTTC. The chain employs TRBV7-6 and TRBJ2-7, with D perhaps matching TRBD2 (5 bases). CDR3 length equals 14 residues. V was trimmed by 2 bases and J by 5 bases, leaving 13 bases between them. Per the germline V gene, CDR1 is SGHVS and CDR2 is FNYEAQ.

The chain has TRBV6-5 and TRBJ1-2; D gene ambiguous. The germline V gene encodes CDR1 MNHEY and CDR2 SVGAGI. Trimming took 6 bases from V and 1 from J, leaving 15 bases between them. This CDR3 is built from 15 residues. As DNA, the CDR3 is TGTGCCAGCAGCCGCGTTGGTCCCGTTAACTATGGCTACACCTTC. Translation: CASSRVGPVNYGYTF.

The chain is built from TRBV25-1 and TRBJ2-7; TRBD1 aligns across 10 bases. Germline CDR1 MGHDK, CDR2 SYGVNS. V dropped 4 bases and J dropped 3; count of bases not matched to a gene: 6. The CDR3 contains 15 residues. This CDR3 is CASSAPGTGDYEQYF. Here the CDR3 DNA reads TGTGCCAGCAGTGCGCCCGGGACAGGGGACTACGAGCAGTACTTC.

The chain couples TRBV19 to TRBJ2-5, with TRBD2 as a possible D gene (6 bases). The tail of the sequence fits TRBJ2-7 better, so the J call may be wrong. The CDR3 is made up of 16 amino acids. Germline lookup yields CDR1 LNHDA and CDR2 SQIVND (reference sequence). The CDR3 DNA reads as TGTGCCAGTAGTACCCGTTCGGCTAGCGCAATATACGAGCAGTACTTC. It specifies CASSTRSASAIYEQYF.

The rearrangement uses TRBV4-2 and TRBJ2-2, with 10 nucleotides matching TRBD2. V shed 1 base and J 3 bases; nucleotides not matched to a gene: 11. The CDR3 runs to 19 residues. Germline CDR1 and CDR2: LGHNA and YNFKEQ. CDR3 sequence reads: CASSQVEAGGPLDTGELFF. Written as DNA, the CDR3 is TGTGCCAGCAGCCAAGTAGAAGCGGGAGGGCCTTTGGACACCGGGGAGCTGTTTTTT.

This chain joins TRBV28 and TRBJ1-5; no definite D call. The CDR3 runs 14 residues. Germline CDR1 reads MDHEN; CDR2 reads SYDVKM. V gave up 6 bases and J gave up 1 base, with 10 bases separating them. CDR3 residues: CASRASGSNQPQHF. For the CDR3, the DNA is TGTGCCAGCAGAGCCTCCGGGAGCAATCAGCCCCAGCATTTT.

The chain joins TRBV7-3 to TRBJ2-3; possible D gene TRBD1, 5 bases. Germline lookup yields CDR1 SGHTA and CDR2 FQGTGA. V lost 5 bases to trimming and J lost 0 bases, with 12 bases between them. The CDR3 consists of 15 residues. In DNA, the CDR3 is TGTGCCAGCAGCCCCACAGGACCTAGCACAGATACGCAGTATTTT. Encoded protein: CASSPTGPSTDTQYF.

In its sample, this clone was seen once. This chain uses TRBV7-2 with TRBJ1-4; D call uncertain. Trimming took 1 base from V and 8 from J, leaving 8 bases between them. The CDR3 loop spans 13 amino acids. Per germline, CDR1 SGHTA and CDR2 FQGNSA. As DNA, the CDR3 is TGTGCCAGCAGCTTAGGGAGTTACGAAAAACTGTTTTTT. Protein sequence: CASSLGSYEKLFF.

This clone appeared once. The chain joins TRBV11-2 to TRBJ2-1; TRBD2 is a possible D gene (6 bases). Germline CDR1 is SGHAT and CDR2 is FQNNGV. The V end was cut by 7 bases, the J end by 5 bases, with 18 bases between. The CDR3 covers 15 residues. The CDR3 sequence is CASILSGVWDNEQFF. The CDR3 DNA is TGTGCCAGCATCCTCTCGGGAGTATGGGACAATGAGCAGTTCTTC.

The chain links TRBV5-1 to TRBJ1-1, with D perhaps TRBD1 (5 bases). The V and J ends lost 4 bases and 0 bases respectively, with 16 bases between them. Germline assignment: CDR1 SGHRS and CDR2 YFSETQ. This CDR3 has 16 residues. CDR3 residues: CASSPHAGGLNTEAFF. CDR3 DNA: TGCGCCAGCAGCCCCCACGCGGGGGGGTTGAACACTGAAGCTTTCTTT. The whole variable domain, remainder taken from reference TRBV5-1 and TRBJ1-1, is KAGVTQTPRYLIKTRGQQVTLSCSPISGHRSVSWYQQTPGQGLQFLFEYFSETQRNKGNFPGRFSGRQFSNSRSEMNVSTLELGDSALYLCASSPHAGGLNTEAFFGQGTRLTVV.

This clone was seen more than once but under ten times. This sequence joins TRBV7-9 and TRBJ2-3; 10 positions agree with TRBD1. J was trimmed by 4 bases and V by 9 bases; bases with no gene match: 4. This CDR3 is built from 13 residues. Germline V lookup: CDR1 SEHNR, CDR2 FQNEAQ (reference sequence). CDR3 DNA sequence: TGTGCCAGTGTAGACAGGGGGCCAGATACGCAGTATTTT. Amino acids: CASVDRGPDTQYF.

This sequence joins TRBV6-5 and TRBJ1-5, with D maybe TRBD1 (6 bases). Trimming removed 4 bases from V and 8 bases from J, with 15 bases in between. The CDR3 has 14 amino acids. CDR1 and CDR2 from the germline V gene are MNHEY and SVGAGI. As DNA, the CDR3 is TGTGCCAGCAGTTGGGGGGGGCATGATGAGCCCCAGCATTTT. It codes for CASSWGGHDEPQHF.

The chain has TRBV5-4 and TRBJ1-1; 7 bases map to TRBD1. CDR1 and CDR2 (germline): SGHNT, YYREEE (reference sequence). J was trimmed by 2 bases and V by 1 base; bases with no gene match: 8. CDR3 length: 16 amino acids. CDR3 in amino acids: CASSLPRTGINTEAFF. Written as DNA, the CDR3 is TGTGCCAGCAGCTTGCCAAGGACAGGCATCAACACTGAAGCTTTCTTT.